The clone carrying this T cell receptor (beta chain) was recorded many times. Isolation of PBMCs was performed on 8.5 to 10 ml fresh peripheral blood. The data stem from a study of T cells in Graves' hyperthyroidism and ophthalmopathy. Germline lookup yields CDR1 SEHNR and CDR2 FQNEAQ (reference sequence). Trimming shortened V by 4 bases and J by 0 bases, and 10 bases separated the two germline ends. The CDR3 sequence is 15 residues long. Regions amplified from RNA transcripts were the TCR beta CDR3 regions. Primed by the HTBI set, a first-round RT-PCR was run on the TCR CDR3. TCRdb redid the calling of the multiplex PCR reads with MiXCR, one entry per CDR3 protein. This table holds about 400,000 distinct CDR3 sequences, approximately 15% found once.

The chain employs TRBV7-9 and TRBJ2-1, with D possibly being TRBD2 (6 bases). The receptor was derived from a woman under 40 with Graves' hyperthyroidism. The specimen sequenced was blood. The CDR3 loop is CASSWDGSSYNEQFF. CDR3 in DNA: TGTGCCAGCAGCTGGGACGGGAGCTCCTACAATGAGCAGTTCTTC.